The entry below gives a single TCR beta chain sequence along with its context. The data were obtained in a study of T-cell reconstitution after alpha-beta-depleted transplantation in children. Construction of the TCRbeta library involved unique molecular identifiers. TCRdb re-derived calls from the PCR reads in MiXCR, one entry per CDR3 protein. Of roughly 220,000 distinct CDR3 sequences listed, 9.7% are singletons. This CDR3 spans 16 amino acids. Germline values: CDR1 MNHNS, CDR2 SASEGT. Trimming cost V 5 bases and J 0 bases, with 15 bases left between them. This specimen consisted of PBMCs from the stem cell graft donor, obtained from the stem cell graft. The chain joins TRBV6-1 to TRBJ2-3; D unresolved. This TCR came from a human donor who donated a stem cell graft to a child with SCID. DNA for the CDR3: TGTGCCAGCAGTATCTACGGGCGGTTTAGCACAGATACGCAGTATTTT. Protein product: CASSIYGRFSTDTQYF.